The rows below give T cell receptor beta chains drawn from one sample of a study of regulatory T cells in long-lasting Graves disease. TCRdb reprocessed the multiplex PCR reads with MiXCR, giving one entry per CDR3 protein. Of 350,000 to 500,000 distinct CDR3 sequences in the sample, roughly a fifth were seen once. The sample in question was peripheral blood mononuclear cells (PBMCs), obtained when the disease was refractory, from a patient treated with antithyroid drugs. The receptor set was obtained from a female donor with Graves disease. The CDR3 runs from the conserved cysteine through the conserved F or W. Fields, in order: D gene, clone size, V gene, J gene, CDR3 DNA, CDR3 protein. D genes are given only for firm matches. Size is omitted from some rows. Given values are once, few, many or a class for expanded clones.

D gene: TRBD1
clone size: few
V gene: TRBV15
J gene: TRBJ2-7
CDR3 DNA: TGTGCCACCAGCAGGGGACAGGGGGCCTACGAGCAGTACTTC
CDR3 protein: CATSRGQGAYEQYF

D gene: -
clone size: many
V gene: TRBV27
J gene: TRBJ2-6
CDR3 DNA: TGTGCCAGCTCCGGGGTCATTGGGGCCAACGTCCTGACTTTC
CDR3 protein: CASSGVIGANVLTF

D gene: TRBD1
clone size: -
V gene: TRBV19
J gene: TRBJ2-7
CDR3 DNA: TGTGCCAGTAGTGTTCCGGGACAGGGTTACGAGCAGTACTTC
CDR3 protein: CASSVPGQGYEQYF

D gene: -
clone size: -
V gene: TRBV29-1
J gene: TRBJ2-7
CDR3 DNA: TGCAACGTGACAGGACCTCCGGACTACGAGCAGTACTTC
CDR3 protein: CNVTGPPDYEQYF

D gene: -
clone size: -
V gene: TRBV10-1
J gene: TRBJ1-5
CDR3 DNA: TGCGCCAGCAGTGAGGCTGATGGCAATCAGCCCCAGCATTTT
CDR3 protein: CASSEADGNQPQHF

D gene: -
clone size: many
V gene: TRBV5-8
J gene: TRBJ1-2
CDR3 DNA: TGTGCCAGCAGCCCTTCAATATCTAACTATGGCTACACCTTC
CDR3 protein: CASSPSISNYGYTF

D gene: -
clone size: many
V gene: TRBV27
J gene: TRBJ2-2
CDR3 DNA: TGTGCCAGCAGTAACTCCGCGAACACCGGGGAGCTGTTTTTT
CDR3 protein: CASSNSANTGELFF

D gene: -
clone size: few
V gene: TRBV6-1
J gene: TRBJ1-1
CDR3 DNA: TGTGCCAGCAGTGTCCAGGCGCCTAGGACTGAAGCTTTCTTT
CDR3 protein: CASSVQAPRTEAFF

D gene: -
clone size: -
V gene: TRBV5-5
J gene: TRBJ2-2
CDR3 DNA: TGTGCCAGCAGCTCGACAGTTAACACCGGGGAGCTGTTTTTT
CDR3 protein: CASSSTVNTGELFF

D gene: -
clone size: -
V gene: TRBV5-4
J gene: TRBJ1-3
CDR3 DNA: TGTGCCAGCAGCTTGGGGCCCACGGGATCTGGAAACACCATATATTTT
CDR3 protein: CASSLGPTGSGNTIYF

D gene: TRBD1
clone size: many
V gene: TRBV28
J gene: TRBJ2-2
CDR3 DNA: TGTGCCAGCACCTATAGGACAGGGGCGAACACCGGGGAGCTGTTTTTT
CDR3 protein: CASTYRTGANTGELFF

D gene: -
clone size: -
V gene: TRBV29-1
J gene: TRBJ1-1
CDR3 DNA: TGCAGCGTTGTGGGGTCGGGCAGATGGGACACTGAAGCTTTCTTT
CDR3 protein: CSVVGSGRWDTEAFF

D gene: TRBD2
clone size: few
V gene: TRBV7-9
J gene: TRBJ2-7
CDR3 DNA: TGTGCCAGCAGCTCGGTCGGGACTAGCGGGAGCCCGCAGTACTTC
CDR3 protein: CASSSVGTSGSPQYF

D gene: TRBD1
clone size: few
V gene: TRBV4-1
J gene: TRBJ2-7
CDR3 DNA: TGCGCCAGCAGCCAAGGGGACAGGGCGTACGAGCAGTACTTC
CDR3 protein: CASSQGDRAYEQYF

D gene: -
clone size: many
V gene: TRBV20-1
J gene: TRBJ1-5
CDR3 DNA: TGCAGTGCCCGGATCGGTGGTCAGCCCCAGCATTTT
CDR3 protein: CSARIGGQPQHF

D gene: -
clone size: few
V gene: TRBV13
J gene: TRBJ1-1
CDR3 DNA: TGTGCCAGCAGCTTTCCCAGGGGCCCGACTGAAGCTTTCTTT
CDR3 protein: CASSFPRGPTEAFF

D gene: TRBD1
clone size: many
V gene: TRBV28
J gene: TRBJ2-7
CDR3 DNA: TGTGCCAGCAGCACGACAGGGCCTACCTACGAGCAGTACTTC
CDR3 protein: CASSTTGPTYEQYF

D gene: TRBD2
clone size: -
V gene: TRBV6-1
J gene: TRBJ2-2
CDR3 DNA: TGTGCCAGCAGCCCCCTGCGGGAGAACACCAGGGAGCTGTTTTTT
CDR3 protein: CASSPLRENTRELFF

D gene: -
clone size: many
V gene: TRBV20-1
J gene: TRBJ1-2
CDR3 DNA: TGCAGTGCAAATTCCCGGAACTATGGCTACACCTTC
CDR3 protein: CSANSRNYGYTF

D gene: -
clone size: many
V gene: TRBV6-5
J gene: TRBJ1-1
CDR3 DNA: TGTGCCAGCAGTTCGTTGGGGGCCTGGAACACTGAAGCTTTCTTT
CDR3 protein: CASSSLGAWNTEAFF

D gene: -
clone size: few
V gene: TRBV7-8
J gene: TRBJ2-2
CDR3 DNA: TGTGCCAGCAGCTTAGCGCAAAACAGACTAAACACCGGGGAGCTGTTTTTT
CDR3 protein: CASSLAQNRLNTGELFF

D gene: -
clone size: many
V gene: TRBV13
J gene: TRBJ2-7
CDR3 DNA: TGTGCCAGCAGCCCGGCCGGGCAGCTGTACGAGCAGTACTTC
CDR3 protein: CASSPAGQLYEQYF

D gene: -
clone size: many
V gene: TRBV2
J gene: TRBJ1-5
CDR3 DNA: TGTGCCAGCAGTGAAGGGACACCGAGCAATCAGCCCCAGCATTTT
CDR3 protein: CASSEGTPSNQPQHF

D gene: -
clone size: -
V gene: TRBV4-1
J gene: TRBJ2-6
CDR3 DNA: TGCGCCAGCAGCCCACGGGGCCCTCTCTCCACCAACGTCCTGACTTTC
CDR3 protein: CASSPRGPLSTNVLTF

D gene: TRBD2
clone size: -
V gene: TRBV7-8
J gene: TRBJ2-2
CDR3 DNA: TGTGCCAGCAGCTTAAAAGTAAGCGGAGCCCACCAGGGCGGGAGCACCGGGGAGCTGTTTTTT
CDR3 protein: CASSLKVSGAHQGGSTGELFF

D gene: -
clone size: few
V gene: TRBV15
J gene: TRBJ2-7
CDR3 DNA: TGTGCCACCAGCAGAGATCGAACTGCCGCGTCCTACGAGCAGTACTTC
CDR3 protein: CATSRDRTAASYEQYF

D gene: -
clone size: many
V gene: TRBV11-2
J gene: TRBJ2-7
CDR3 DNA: TGTGCCAGCCGAGGGATGGGGAGCGACGAGCAGTACTTC
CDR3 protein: CASRGMGSDEQYF

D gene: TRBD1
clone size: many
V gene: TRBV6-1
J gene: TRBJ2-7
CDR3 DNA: TGTGCCAGCAGTGAAATGGGACAGACCTACGAGCAGTACTTC
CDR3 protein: CASSEMGQTYEQYF

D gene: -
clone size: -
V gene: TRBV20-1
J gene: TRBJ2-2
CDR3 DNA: TGCAGTACCCCCCGGCCCGCCAACACCGGGGAGCTGTTTTTT
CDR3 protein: CSTPRPANTGELFF

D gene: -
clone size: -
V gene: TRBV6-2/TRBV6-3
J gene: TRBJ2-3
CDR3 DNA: TGTGCCAGCAGTAACGTCGGAGGCCCCGCAGATACGCAGTATTTT
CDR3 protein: CASSNVGGPADTQYF